These T cell receptor beta chains were read from a single sample in a study of cytomegalovirus exposure and HLA in healthy donors. Data came from immunoSEQ multiplex PCR; TCRdb stores just in-frame clones and leaves some out. Of about 190,000 clones listed, over 80% are singletons. Material: PBMCs. These TCRs come from a man between 25 and 39 years old in good health and CMV-seronegative. CDR3s include the opening cysteine and the closing phenylalanine or tryptophan. The D gene is left open where the match is weak. Expanded clones are given a class, and other clones once, few, many or no size at all.

TGTGCCAGCTGCCCAGGCAAGGCCTGCACAGATACGCAGTATTTT	CASCPGKACTDTQYF	.	.	TRBJ2-3	TRBV6-5
TGTGCCAGCAGCAAAATCAGGGGCCGGCCCTACGAGCAGTACTTC	CASSKIRGRPYEQYF	.	.	TRBJ2-7	TRBV21-1
TGTGCCAGTAGTTCGCGTCTAGCGGGAGGCCCCGCGAACACCGGGGAGCTGTTTTTT	CASSSRLAGGPANTGELFF	.	TRBD2	TRBJ2-2	TRBV19
TGTGCCAGCAGTAGTATGCGGGGAGTACACTCTGGGGCCAACGTCCTGACTTTC	CASSSMRGVHSGANVLTF	.	.	TRBJ2-6	TRBV25-1
TGTGCTAGTATGTCGCAGGGATCCTACGAGCAGTACTTC	CASMSQGSYEQYF	.	.	TRBJ2-7	TRBV19
TGTGCCAGCAGCCCAAAGACTAGTTACGAGCAGTACTTC	CASSPKTSYEQYF	.	.	TRBJ2-7	TRBV11-1
TGCGCCAGCAGCTTGGTCGGCGGGTCCTATAATTCACCCCTCCACTTT	CASSLVGGSYNSPLHF	.	.	TRBJ1-6	TRBV5-1
TGCGCCAGCACCCAGGACAGGGTCCCCACTGAAGCTTTCTTT	CASTQDRVPTEAFF	.	TRBD1	TRBJ1-1	TRBV5-1
TGTGCCAGTAGTGTGCGGGACAGAGGTAACTATGGCTACACCTTC	CASSVRDRGNYGYTF	.	TRBD1	TRBJ1-2	TRBV19
TGCGCCAGCAGCTTGGGGACAGGTGACACAGATACGCAGTATTTT	CASSLGTGDTDTQYF	.	TRBD1	TRBJ2-3	TRBV5-1
TGTGCCAGCAGTTCTTCCCCCGGGGGGCTATTTGAAAAACTGTTTTTT	CASSSSPGGLFEKLFF	once	.	TRBJ1-4	TRBV27
TGTGCCTGGAGTGTCCTAGCGGGTTCCTACGAGCAGTACTTC	CAWSVLAGSYEQYF	.	TRBD2	TRBJ2-7	TRBV30
TGTGCCAGCAGCAAACAGGGATTAGGCACAGATACGCAGTATTTT	CASSKQGLGTDTQYF	once	.	TRBJ2-3	TRBV6-4
TGTGCCAGCTCACCTTACCTTGGAGACCAGCACTACGAGCAGTACTTC	CASSPYLGDQHYEQYF	.	.	TRBJ2-7	TRBV18
TGTGCCAGCAGCTTGGGTAGCGGGGGTGAAGGCGGGGAGCTGTTTTTT	CASSLGSGGEGGELFF	.	TRBD2	TRBJ2-2	TRBV5-4
TGTGCCAGCAGCGGAACTGAGGACAGGGATGCAGATACGCAGTATTTT	CASSGTEDRDADTQYF	.	TRBD1	TRBJ2-3	TRBV5-4
TGTGCCTGGAGTTTGGGGAGGGAGACCCAGTACTTC	CAWSLGRETQYF	once	.	TRBJ2-5	TRBV30
TGTGCCAGCAGCCCCCGGGGGGCCAACGTCCTGACTTTC	CASSPRGANVLTF	few	.	TRBJ2-6	TRBV7-2
TGCGCCAGCAGCCGCCGAACACCCGAAGGGGTCCGGGGAAACACCATATATTTT	CASSRRTPEGVRGNTIYF	.	.	TRBJ1-3	TRBV4-3
TGTGCCAGCAGTAGGACAGGGAATGGCTACACCTTC	CASSRTGNGYTF	.	TRBD1	TRBJ1-2	TRBV6-5
TGTGCCACCCGGACAGGATCCTACGAGCAGTACTTC	CATRTGSYEQYF	.	TRBD1	TRBJ2-7	TRBV6-6
TGTGCCAGCAACTCTAGGCGGGGTTCCTACGAGCAGTACTTC	CASNSRRGSYEQYF	.	.	TRBJ2-7	TRBV6-5
TGTGCCAGCAACAGCGGGGGGGCCTTCGATGAGCAGTTCTTC	CASNSGGAFDEQFF	.	TRBD2	TRBJ2-1	TRBV27
TGTGCCAGCAGACCAGGGCCACGGAAGACTGAAGCTTTCTTT	CASRPGPRKTEAFF	.	.	TRBJ1-1	TRBV6-6
TGTGCCAGCAGTTTCGTTTCAAACAGTTTCTTGAGCTCCTATAATTCACCCCTCCACTTT	CASSFVSNSFLSSYNSPLHF	.	.	TRBJ1-6	TRBV28
TGTGCTAGTGGTTTGGATCCGGGACAGGGTGTTGAGCAGTTCTTC	CASGLDPGQGVEQFF	few	TRBD1	TRBJ2-1	TRBV12-5